The rows below give T cell receptor beta chains drawn from one sample of a study of blood T cells in healthy people across ages. TCRdb redid the calling of the 5' RACE reads with MiXCR, one entry per CDR3 protein. Of about 930,000 distinct CDR3 sequences in the sample, roughly 29% were seen once. A further study also used this sample, focusing on T cells of mothers and their children.

Input material: blood. All receptors come from a middle-aged woman in good health. Each CDR3 is given with its conserved first and last residue. D genes are given only for firm matches. Clone size is not always given. Where it is, it says once, few, many or a class for expanded clones.

TRBV7-3	.	TRBD1	TRBJ2-7	CASSPSGQGGYEQYF	TGTGCCAGCAGCCCCTCTGGACAGGGGGGCTACGAGCAGTACTTC
TRBV12-3/TRBV12-4	.	.	TRBJ2-2	CASRRAVAADTGELFF	TGTGCCAGCAGACGGGCCGTCGCAGCCGACACCGGGGAGCTGTTTTTT
TRBV4-3	few	.	TRBJ2-1	CASSHRGASEQFF	TGCGCCAGCAGCCATCGCGGGGCAAGTGAGCAGTTCTTC
TRBV7-8	.	TRBD2	TRBJ2-5	CASSLKRPWASGGNEQYF	TGTGCCAGCAGCTTAAAGAGGCCCTGGGCTAGCGGGGGGAATGAGCAGTACTTC
TRBV12-3/TRBV12-4	.	.	TRBJ2-1	CASSSDRSNRLDYNEQFF	TGTGCCAGCAGCTCCGACAGGTCCAATCGTTTAGACTACAATGAGCAGTTCTTC
TRBV28	few	.	TRBJ2-7	CASSYTGTSYNEQYF	TGTGCCAGCAGTTATACAGGGACCTCCTACAATGAGCAGTACTTC
TRBV10-3	few	TRBD2	TRBJ2-7	CASTTSGANSYEQYF	TGTGCCAGCACGACTAGCGGCGCTAACTCCTACGAGCAGTACTTC
TRBV6-1	.	TRBD1	TRBJ1-5	CASSVSGTGIQPQHF	TGTGCCAGCAGTGTATCCGGGACAGGGATCCAGCCCCAGCATTTT
TRBV9	.	TRBD1	TRBJ2-1	CASSARDRASYNEQFF	TGTGCCAGCAGCGCCCGGGACAGGGCCTCCTACAATGAGCAGTTCTTC
TRBV12-3/TRBV12-4	.	TRBD1	TRBJ1-5	CASGQGIGSNQPQHF	TGTGCCAGTGGACAGGGTATAGGGAGCAATCAGCCCCAGCATTTT
TRBV7-2	.	.	TRBJ2-3	CASSFWVLLTDTQYF	TGTGCCAGCAGCTTTTGGGTCCTCCTCACAGATACGCAGTATTTT
TRBV5-1	once	.	TRBJ2-7	CASNLGAEPSYEQYF	TGCGCCAGCAACTTGGGGGCCGAACCATCCTACGAGCAGTACTTC
TRBV28	few	.	TRBJ2-7	CASSFQGAGPSYVQYF	TGTGCCAGCAGTTTTCAAGGGGCAGGCCCGTCCTACGTGCAGTACTTC
TRBV25-1	.	.	TRBJ2-1	CASITADNEQFF	TGTGCCAGCATAACGGCAGACAATGAGCAGTTCTTC
TRBV18	.	TRBD1	TRBJ2-5	CASSPTGQGKETQYF	TGTGCCAGCTCGCCTACGGGACAGGGGAAAGAGACCCAGTACTTC
TRBV7-3	few	TRBD2	TRBJ2-3	CASSPRGASGGILGDTRYF	TGTGCCAGCTCCCCCAGGGGGGCTAGCGGGGGGATTTTGGGAGATACGCGGTATTTT
TRBV7-2	many	.	TRBJ2-5	CASGGMGETQYF	TGTGCCAGCGGGGGTATGGGAGAGACCCAGTACTTC
TRBV29-1	once	.	TRBJ2-5	CSVESHSTPADTQYF	TGCAGCGTTGAGTCACATTCGACACCAGCGGATACCCAGTACTTC
TRBV27	once	.	TRBJ2-1	CASTTDRGEQFF	TGTGCCAGCACCACCGACCGAGGTGAGCAGTTCTTC
TRBV7-9	.	.	TRBJ1-6	CASRYGYGGSRSPLHF	TGTGCCAGCAGATACGGTTATGGCGGGTCGCGCTCACCCCTCCACTTT
TRBV19	many	TRBD1	TRBJ1-1	CASSMGRQGSTEAFF	TGTGCCAGTAGTATGGGGAGACAGGGCAGCACTGAAGCTTTCTTT
TRBV10-3	.	.	TRBJ1-5	CAISEFTGGQPQHF	TGTGCCATCAGTGAATTCACAGGAGGACAGCCCCAGCATTTT
TRBV7-9	many	.	TRBJ1-1	CASSSWTGRTEAFF	TGTGCCAGCAGCTCTTGGACGGGCAGGACTGAAGCTTTCTTT
TRBV7-8	few	TRBD1	TRBJ1-6	CASSLVGTGFSPLHF	TGTGCCAGCAGCTTAGTGGGGACAGGGTTTTCACCCCTCCACTTT
TRBV5-5	.	TRBD1	TRBJ2-1	CASSWDSNERFF	TGTGCCAGTAGCTGGGACAGCAATGAGCGGTTCTTC